This TCR beta chain was retrieved from a study of blood T cell repertoires in COVID-19. As for the study in general: Whether acute or convalescent, the COVID-19 samples came from the United States, Italy and Spain.

Per the study methods: Estimated nucleated cell counts came from reference gene primer amplification. Profiled with immunoSEQ multiplex PCR; TCRdb holds only in-frame clones, not every one. The V and J calls and the clone size are those of that table, but D and trimming were determined from the DNA. Counted here are under 250,000 clones, approximately 80% occurring once; the ten biggest clones make up roughly 5.3%. V lost 3 bases, J lost 7 bases, and 6 bases stayed unmatched. The germline V gene has CDR1 KGHSH and CDR2 LQKENI. This CDR3 has 14 amino acids. This clone was counted a single time. This TCR was recovered from a woman aged 60 to 75 who had recovered from COVID-19. This sequence joins TRBV18 and TRBJ1-5; 7 positions match TRBD1. Source material: peripheral blood. CDR3 nucleotide sequence: TGTGCCAGCTCACCTGCAGGGGGAAGACAGCCCCAGCATTTT. Translation: CASSPAGGRQPQHF.